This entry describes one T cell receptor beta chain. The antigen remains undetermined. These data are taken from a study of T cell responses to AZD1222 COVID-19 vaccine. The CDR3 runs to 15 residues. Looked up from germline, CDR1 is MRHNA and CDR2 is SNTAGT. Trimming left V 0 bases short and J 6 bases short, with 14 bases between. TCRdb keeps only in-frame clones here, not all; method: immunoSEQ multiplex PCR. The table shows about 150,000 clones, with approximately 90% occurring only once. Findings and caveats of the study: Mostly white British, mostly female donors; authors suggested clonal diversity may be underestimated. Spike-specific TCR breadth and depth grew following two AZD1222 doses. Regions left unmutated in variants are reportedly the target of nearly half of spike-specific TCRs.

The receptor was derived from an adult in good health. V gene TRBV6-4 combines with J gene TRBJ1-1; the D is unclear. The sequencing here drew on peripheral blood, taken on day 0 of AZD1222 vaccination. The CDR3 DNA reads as TGTGCCAGCAGTGACTCGCCGGGCCAATCATCTGAAGCTTTCTTT. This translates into CASSDSPGQSSEAFF.